This T cell receptor (beta chain) was sequenced during a study of blood T cell repertoires in COVID-19. The assay was immunoSEQ multiplex PCR, and TCRdb's table has in-frame clones only and misses some. This table has over 250,000 clones, about nine tenths appearing once. The receptor comes from a woman aged 55 to 70 with acute or convalescent COVID-19. What was sequenced was peripheral blood.

The CDR3: CASSLSEEINYGYTF. In DNA form, the CDR3 reads TGTGCCAGCAGCTTATCGGAGGAGATTAACTATGGCTACACCTTC. The genes are TRBV7-9 and TRBJ1-2, with D hard to call. Germline loops: CDR1 SEHNR, CDR2 FQNEAQ (reference sequence). The V end was cut by 2 bases, the J end by 1 base, with 11 bases between. The CDR3 covers 15 residues. Using reference TRBV7-9 and TRBJ1-2 for the parts outside the CDR3, the full variable domain is DTGVSQNPRHKITKRGQNVTFRCDPISEHNRLYWYRQTLGQGPEFLTYFQNEAQLEKSRLLSDRFSAERPKGSFSTLEIQRTEQGDSAMYLCASSLSEEINYGYTFGSGTRLTVV.